The following is a TCR beta chain sequence with its context. Its target is unknown. Germline V gene lookup returns CDR1 MDHEN and CDR2 SYDVKM. V was clipped by 5 bases and J by 5 bases, with 19 bases between them. This CDR3 is built from 15 residues. Repertoires were generated with immunoSEQ multiplex PCR, while TCRdb's copy carries only in-frame clones and drops some. The table lists fewer than 2.5 million clones, 93% of them singletons. The data belong to a study of shared clonotypes between healthy human individuals. General study findings and limits: There were few donors, and this limited the genetic and exposure-history diversity represented. Naive subsets generally had larger estimated richness than memory subsets.

The sample consisted of naive CD4+ T cells from PBMCs. Specified subset: CD45RA+ positively selected. The receptor was isolated from a man aged 18 to 30 in good health. Some clones in this sample may be carry-over from other donors' samples. V and J are TRBV28 and TRBJ2-7; D may be TRBD1 (7 bases). Written as DNA, the CDR3 is TGTGCCAGCAGTAACGGGTACGGCAGGGGGGACGAGCAGTACTTC. Amino acid sequence: CASSNGYGRGDEQYF.